This T cell receptor beta chain was sequenced for a study of memory CD4+ T cells and cytomegalovirus serostatus. In the study overall: Of the healthy Belgian adults, nine or ten were CMV seropositive and 20 to 30 seronegative. General study points: The CMV-associated TCR signature appears largely within the CD4+ memory repertoire. About 40% of the roughly 160 known CMV-associated TCRbeta sequences appeared in CD4+ memory.

Single viable CD3+CD4+CD8-CD45RO+ cells were sorted as the memory CD4+ T cells. Serum IgG to CMV pp150, pp28, p38 and p52 defined serostatus. Generated by immunoSEQ multiplex PCR, the TCRdb table keeps only in-frame clones and is missing some. The table lists 55,000 to 65,000 clones, 81% of them singletons, with about 1% in the top ten. Of note for this clone: The antigen is not known.

V shed 1 base and J shed 1 base, with 11 bases lying between them. CDR3 length: 16 amino acids. Germline CDR1 reads SEHNR; CDR2 reads FQNEAQ (reference sequence). The source of this sequence is an adult in good health and CMV-seronegative. Sequenced material: memory CD4+ T cells from blood. The chain uses TRBV7-9 and TRBJ2-4, with a possible D match to TRBD2 (5 bases). The CDR3 nucleotides are TGTGCCAGCAGCTTAGTGGCTGGGGAGGCCAAAAACATTCAGTACTTC. This translates into CASSLVAGEAKNIQYF.